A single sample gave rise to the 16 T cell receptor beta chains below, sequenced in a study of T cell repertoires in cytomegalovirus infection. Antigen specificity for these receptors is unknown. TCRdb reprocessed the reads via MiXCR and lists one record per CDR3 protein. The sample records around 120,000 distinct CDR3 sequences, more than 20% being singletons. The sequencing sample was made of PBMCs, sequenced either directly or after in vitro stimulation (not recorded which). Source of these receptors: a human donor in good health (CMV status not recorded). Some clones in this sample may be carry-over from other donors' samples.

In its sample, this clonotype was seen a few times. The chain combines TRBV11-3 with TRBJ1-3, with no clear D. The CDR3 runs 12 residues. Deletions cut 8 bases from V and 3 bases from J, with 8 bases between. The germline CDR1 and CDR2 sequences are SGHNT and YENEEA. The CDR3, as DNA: TGTGCCAGCCAAGGAGGTGGAAACACCATATATTTT. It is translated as CASQGGGNTIYF. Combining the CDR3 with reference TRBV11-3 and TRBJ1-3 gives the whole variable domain EAGVVQSPRYKIIEKKQPVAFWCNPISGHNTLYWYLQNLGQGPELLIRYENEEAVDDSQLPKDRFSAERLKGVDSTLKIQPAELGDSAVYLCASQGGGNTIYFGEGSWLTVV.

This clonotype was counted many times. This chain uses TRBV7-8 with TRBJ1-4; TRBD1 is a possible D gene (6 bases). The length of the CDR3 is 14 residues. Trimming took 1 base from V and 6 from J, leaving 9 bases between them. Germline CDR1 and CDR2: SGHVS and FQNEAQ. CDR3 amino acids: CASSLGGAYEKLFF. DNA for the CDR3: TGTGCCAGCAGCTTAGGGGGGGCCTATGAAAAACTGTTTTTT.

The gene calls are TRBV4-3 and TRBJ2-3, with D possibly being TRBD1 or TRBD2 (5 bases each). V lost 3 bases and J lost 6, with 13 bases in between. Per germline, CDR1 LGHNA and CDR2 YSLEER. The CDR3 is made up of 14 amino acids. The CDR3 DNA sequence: TGCGCCAGCAGCCACCGCGCCTGGGGGGATACGCAGTATTTT. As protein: CASSHRAWGDTQYF.

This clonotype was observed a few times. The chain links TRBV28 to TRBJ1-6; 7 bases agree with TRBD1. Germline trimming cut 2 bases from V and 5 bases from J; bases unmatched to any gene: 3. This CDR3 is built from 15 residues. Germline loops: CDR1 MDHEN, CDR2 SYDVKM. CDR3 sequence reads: CASSLDRVDNSPLHF. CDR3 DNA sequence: TGTGCCAGCAGTTTAGACAGGGTGGATAATTCACCCCTCCACTTT.

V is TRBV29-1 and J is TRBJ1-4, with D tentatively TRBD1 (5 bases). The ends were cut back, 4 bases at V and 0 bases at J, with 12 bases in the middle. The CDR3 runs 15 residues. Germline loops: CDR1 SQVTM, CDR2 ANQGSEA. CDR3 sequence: CSVGGRGSTNEKLFF. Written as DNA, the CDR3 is TGCAGCGTTGGGGGAAGGGGATCAACTAATGAAAAACTGTTTTTT.

The CDR3 loop reads CASSRSRITGTSGPQETQYF. CDR3 nucleotide sequence: TGTGCCAGCAGCCGAAGCCGAATTACCGGGACTAGCGGACCACAAGAGACCCAGTACTTC. The chain couples TRBV7-8 to TRBJ2-5, with 11 bases fitting TRBD2. Germline V gives CDR1 SGHVS, CDR2 FQNEAQ. V shed 5 bases, J shed 2 bases, and the junction held 19 bases outside the gene matches. The CDR3 runs 20 residues.

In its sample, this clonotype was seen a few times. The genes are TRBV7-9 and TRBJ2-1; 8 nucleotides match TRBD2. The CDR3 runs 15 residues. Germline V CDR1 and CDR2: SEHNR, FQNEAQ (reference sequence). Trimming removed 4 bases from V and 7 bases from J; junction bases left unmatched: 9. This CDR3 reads CASSSEGLAGNEQFF. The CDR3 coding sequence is TGTGCCAGCAGCTCGGAAGGACTAGCCGGGAATGAGCAGTTCTTC.

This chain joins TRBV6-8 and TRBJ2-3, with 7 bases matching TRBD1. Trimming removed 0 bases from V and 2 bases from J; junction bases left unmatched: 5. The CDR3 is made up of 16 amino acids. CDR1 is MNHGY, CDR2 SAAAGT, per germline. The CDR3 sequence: CASSYSGTVNTDTQYF. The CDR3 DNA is TGTGCCAGCAGTTACTCGGGGACAGTCAACACAGATACGCAGTATTTT.

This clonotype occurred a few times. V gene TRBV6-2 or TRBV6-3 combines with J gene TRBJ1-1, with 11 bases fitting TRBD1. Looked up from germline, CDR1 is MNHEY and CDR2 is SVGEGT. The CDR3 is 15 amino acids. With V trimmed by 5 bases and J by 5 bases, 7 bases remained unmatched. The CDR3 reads CASSTGTGGPTEAFF. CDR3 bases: TGTGCCAGCAGTACCGGGACAGGGGGACCAACTGAAGCTTTCTTT.

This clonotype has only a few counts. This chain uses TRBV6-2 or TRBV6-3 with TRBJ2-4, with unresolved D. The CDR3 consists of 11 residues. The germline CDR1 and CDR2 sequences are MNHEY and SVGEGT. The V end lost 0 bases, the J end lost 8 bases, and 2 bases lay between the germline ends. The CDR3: CASSYSDIQYF. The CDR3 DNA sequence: TGTGCCAGCAGTTACTCGGACATTCAGTACTTC.

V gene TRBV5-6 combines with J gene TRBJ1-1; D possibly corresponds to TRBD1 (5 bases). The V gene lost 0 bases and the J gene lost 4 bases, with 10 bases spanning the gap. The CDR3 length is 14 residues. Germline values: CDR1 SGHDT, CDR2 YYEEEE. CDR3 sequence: CASSLAQGSTEAFF. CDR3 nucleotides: TGTGCCAGCAGCTTGGCCCAGGGTTCCACTGAAGCTTTCTTT. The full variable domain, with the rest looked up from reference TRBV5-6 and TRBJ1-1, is DAGVTQSPTHLIKTRGQQVTLRCSPKSGHDTVSWYQQALGQGPQFIFQYYEEEERQRGNFPDRFSGHQFPNYSSELNVNALLLGDSALYLCASSLAQGSTEAFFGQGTRLTVV.

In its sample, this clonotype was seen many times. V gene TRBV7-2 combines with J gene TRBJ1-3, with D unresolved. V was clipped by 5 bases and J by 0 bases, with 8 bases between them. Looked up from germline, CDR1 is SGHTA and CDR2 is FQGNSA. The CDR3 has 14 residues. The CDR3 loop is CASSPRPSGNTIYF. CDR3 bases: TGTGCCAGCAGCCCAAGGCCCTCTGGAAACACCATATATTTT. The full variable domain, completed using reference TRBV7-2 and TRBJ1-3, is GAGVSQSPSNKVTEKGKDVELRCDPISGHTALYWYRQSLGQGLEFLIYFQGNSAPDKSGLPSDRFSAERTGGSVSTLTIQRTQQEDSAVYLCASSPRPSGNTIYFGEGSWLTVV.

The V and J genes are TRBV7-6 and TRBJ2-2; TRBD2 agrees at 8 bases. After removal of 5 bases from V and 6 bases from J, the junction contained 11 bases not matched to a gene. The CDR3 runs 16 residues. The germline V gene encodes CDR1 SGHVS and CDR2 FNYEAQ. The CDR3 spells CASSPKGSGISGELFF. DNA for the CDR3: TGTGCCAGCAGCCCTAAAGGTAGCGGGATCTCCGGGGAGCTGTTTTTT.

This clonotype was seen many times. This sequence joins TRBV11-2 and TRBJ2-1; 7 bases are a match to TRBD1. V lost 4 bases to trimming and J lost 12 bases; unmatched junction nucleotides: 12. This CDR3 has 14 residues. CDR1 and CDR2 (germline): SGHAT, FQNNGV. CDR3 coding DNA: TGTGCCAGCAGCTCATTTTCTTCCGGGACAGTGCAGTTCTTC. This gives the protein CASSSFSSGTVQFF.

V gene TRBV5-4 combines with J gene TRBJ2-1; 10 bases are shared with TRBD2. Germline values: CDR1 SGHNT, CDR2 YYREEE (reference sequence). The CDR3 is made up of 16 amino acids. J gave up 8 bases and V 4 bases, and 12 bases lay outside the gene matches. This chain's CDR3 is CASSLGASGSVDEQFF. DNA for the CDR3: TGTGCCAGCAGCCTTGGGGCTAGCGGGAGTGTGGATGAGCAGTTCTTC. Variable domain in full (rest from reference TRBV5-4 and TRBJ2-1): ETGVTQSPTHLIKTRGQQVTLRCSSQSGHNTVSWYQQALGQGPQFIFQYYREEENGRGNFPPRFSGLQFPNYSSELNVNALELDDSALYLCASSLGASGSVDEQFFGPGTRLTVL.

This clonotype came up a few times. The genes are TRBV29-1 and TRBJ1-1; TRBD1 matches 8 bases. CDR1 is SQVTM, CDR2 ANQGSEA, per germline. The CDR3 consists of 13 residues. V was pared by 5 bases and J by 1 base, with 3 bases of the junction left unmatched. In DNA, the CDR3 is TGCAGCGTTAGCGACAGGGGGAACACTGAAGCTTTCTTT. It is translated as CSVSDRGNTEAFF.